These 27 T cell receptor beta chains were sequenced from one sample in a study of STAT5B mutations in CD4+ large granular lymphocyte leukemia. Sequencing used immunoSEQ multiplex PCR; TCRdb keeps in-frame clones, though not all of them. The sample yields tens of thousands of clones, about 81% seen once. Sequencing input: CD4+ T cells from blood buffy coats. Source of these receptors: a human donor in good health.

DNA for the CDR3: TGTGCCAGCAGTTTAGGCGCTAGCGGGAGCTACGAGCAGTACTTC. Protein product: CASSLGASGSYEQYF. The chain is built from TRBV28 and TRBJ2-7, with TRBD2 matching 10 bases. CDR3 length: 15 residues. In germline, CDR1 is MDHEN, CDR2 SYDVKM. Unmatched junction bases numbered 4, after V lost 2 bases and J lost 3 bases.

This chain uses TRBV7-2 with TRBJ2-5; no clear D gene. In germline, CDR1 is SGHTA, CDR2 FQGNSA. V was clipped by 5 bases and J by 2 bases, with 9 bases between them. The length of the CDR3 is 13 residues. CDR3 residues: CASSLALQETQYF. The CDR3 nucleotides are TGTGCCAGCAGCCTGGCCCTTCAAGAGACCCAGTACTTC.

This clone was detected only once. The chain recombines TRBV5-4 with TRBJ2-3, with D hard to call. CDR1 is SGHNT and CDR2 is YYREEE in the germline V gene (reference sequence). The CDR3 loop spans 13 amino acids. The V gene lost 4 bases and the J gene lost 6 bases, with 12 bases spanning the gap. As DNA, the CDR3 is TGTGCCAGCAGCCCCTTCGGTGGTGATACGCAGTATTTT. Amino acid sequence: CASSPFGGDTQYF.

Note on this clone: A read error may produce the germline difference seen at one junction end. The V gene is TRBV7-7, the J gene TRBJ2-1; 12 bases agree with TRBD2. There are 15 residues in the CDR3. Germline V gene data show CDR1 as SSHAT and CDR2 as FNYEAQ (reference sequence). CDR3 DNA sequence: TGTGCTAGCAGCGCGACTAGCGGGAGCACAAATGAGCAGTTCTTC. Amino acids: CASSATSGSTNEQFF.

This chain uses TRBV6-5 with TRBJ2-1, with 8 bases aligning to TRBD2. Unmatched junction bases numbered 4, after V lost 3 bases and J lost 0 bases. Germline CDR1 MNHEY, CDR2 SVGAGI. The CDR3 is 16 amino acids. CDR3 coding DNA: TGTGCCAGCAGTTATCGTGGGACTAGCTCCTACAATGAGCAGTTCTTC. It encodes CASSYRGTSSYNEQFF.

The CDR3 coding sequence is TGTGCCAGCTCACCAGGGGGAGTGACCGGGGAGCTGTTTTTT. Encoded protein: CASSPGGVTGELFF. This chain links TRBV18 with TRBJ2-2; D may correspond to TRBD1 or TRBD2 (5 bases each). Germline CDR1 reads KGHSH; CDR2 reads LQKENI. The CDR3 length is 14 residues. The V and J ends lost 2 bases and 5 bases respectively, with 9 bases between them.

J is TRBJ2-3 and V is TRBV11-2; 9 bases match TRBD2. The CDR3 spans 16 residues. The junction had 4 bases not matched to a gene; V was cut back by 1 base and J by 2 bases. CDR1 and CDR2 from the germline V gene are SGHAT and FQNNGV. CDR3 sequence: CASSLGASGTTDTQYF. In nucleotides, the CDR3 is TGTGCCAGCAGCTTAGGGGCTAGCGGGACCACAGATACGCAGTATTTT.

This clone occurred once. The rearrangement uses TRBV19 and TRBJ2-7, with a weak D call TRBD1 (7 bases). In germline, CDR1 is LNHDA, CDR2 SQIVND (reference sequence). The CDR3 covers 15 residues. Trimming pared 7 bases from V and 3 bases from J, leaving 19 bases between. The CDR3: CASTPTGEVGYEQYF. CDR3 bases: TGTGCCAGTACCCCAACAGGGGAGGTAGGCTACGAGCAGTACTTC.

The chain carries TRBV10-2 and TRBJ1-5; D is possibly TRBD1 (5 bases). CDR3 size: 15 residues. V was clipped by 0 bases and J by 2 bases, with 8 bases between them. Per germline, CDR1 WSHSY and CDR2 SAAADI. The CDR3 DNA sequence: TGCGCCAGCAGTGAGTCAGGGGCTGGCAATCAGCCCCAGCATTTT. It specifies CASSESGAGNQPQHF.

CDR3 sequence reads: CATRGGAASLLLHNEQFF. CDR3 coding DNA: TGTGCCACCAGGGGAGGCGCTGCTTCCCTTTTACTTCACAATGAGCAGTTCTTC. This chain uses TRBV19 with TRBJ2-1; D assignment may be TRBD1 or TRBD2 (6 bases each). The CDR3 totals 18 residues. The V and J ends lost 10 bases and 5 bases respectively, with 30 bases between them. Germline values: CDR1 LNHDA, CDR2 SQIVND (reference sequence).

The V and J genes are TRBV6-5 and TRBJ1-1; unclear D gene. Trimming shortened V by 6 bases and J by 4 bases, and 9 bases separated the two germline ends. This CDR3 region has 12 residues. The germline V gene encodes CDR1 MNHEY and CDR2 SVGAGI. Here the CDR3 reads CASRRRSTEAFF. For the CDR3, the DNA is TGTGCCAGCAGAAGGCGGAGCACTGAAGCTTTCTTT.

The chain couples TRBV19 to TRBJ2-5, with 8 bases fitting TRBD1. V gave up 7 bases and J gave up 5 bases; unmatched junction bases: 9. The CDR3 is made up of 14 amino acids. Germline assignment: CDR1 LNHDA and CDR2 SQIVND (reference sequence). The CDR3 loop is CASKSGQGGETQYF. CDR3 nucleotide sequence: TGTGCCAGTAAAAGTGGACAGGGCGGGGAGACCCAGTACTTC.

The chain links TRBV11-2 to TRBJ2-7, with D maybe TRBD2 (6 bases). Trimming took 1 base from V and 1 from J, leaving 11 bases between them. The germline CDR1 and CDR2 sequences are SGHAT and FQNNGV. CDR3 length: 15 amino acids. The CDR3 spells CASSLVRERSYEQYF. CDR3 sequence (DNA): TGTGCCAGCAGCTTAGTTCGGGAGAGATCCTACGAGCAGTACTTC.

The V and J genes are TRBV10-3 and TRBJ2-1; 11 bases are a match to TRBD2. With V trimmed by 4 bases and J by 4 bases, 6 bases remained unmatched. The germline gives CDR1 ENHRY, CDR2 SYGVKD. The CDR3 extends over 16 amino acids. The chain's CDR3 is CAISGSTSGGYNEQFF. In nucleotides, the CDR3 is TGTGCCATCAGTGGATCAACTAGCGGGGGTTACAATGAGCAGTTCTTC.

The V and J genes are TRBV7-3 and TRBJ2-2, with D uncertain. CDR1 and CDR2 from the germline V gene are SGHTA and FQGTGA. Trimming took off 5 bases at V and 3 bases at J, with 7 bases between the two ends. This CDR3 spans 13 amino acids. CDR3 coding DNA: TGTGCCAGCAGCCCCCAGGACACCGGGGAGCTGTTTTTT. This translates into CASSPQDTGELFF.

The chain recombines TRBV29-1 with TRBJ2-5, with 8 bases that match TRBD1. This CDR3 has 15 residues. Germline trimming cut 5 bases from V and 2 bases from J; bases unmatched to any gene: 10. CDR1 is SQVTM and CDR2 is ANQGSEA in the germline V gene. For the CDR3, the DNA is TGCAGCGTTCCGCGGACAGGGATACATCAAGAGACCCAGTACTTC. Amino acids: CSVPRTGIHQETQYF. The whole variable domain, remainder taken from reference TRBV29-1 and TRBJ2-5, is SAVISQKPSRDICQRGTSLTIQCQVDSQVTMMFWYRQQPGQSLTLIATANQGSEATYESGFVIDKFPISRPNLTFSTLTVSNMSPEDSSIYLCSVPRTGIHQETQYFGPGTRLLVL.

This clone was counted a few times. V and J are TRBV19 and TRBJ1-4, with a tentative D call TRBD1 (5 bases). Between the trimmed V and J ends, which lost 3 bases and 8 bases, there was a span of 16 bases. Germline CDR1 is LNHDA and CDR2 is SQIVND (reference sequence). CDR3 length: 15 amino acids. As DNA, the CDR3 is TGTGCCAGTAGTATTGGTGGGGCGTCTGCCGAAAAACTGTTTTTT. Translation gives CASSIGGASAEKLFF. The full variable domain, completed using reference TRBV19 and TRBJ1-4, is DGGITQSPKYLFRKEGQNVTLSCEQNLNHDAMYWYRQDPGQGLRLIYYSQIVNDFQKGDIAEGYSVSREKKESFPLTVTSAQKNPTAFYLCASSIGGASAEKLFFGSGTQLSVL.

The chain uses TRBV21-1 and TRBJ2-5; the table's D call TRBD1 went unverified against the DNA. TRBV21-1 is given as a pseudogene. The CDR3 totals 17 residues. CDR3 coding DNA: TGTGCCAGCAACGCGACGTTACCGACACGTACGTGGGAGACCCAGTACTTC. Translated, it gives CASNATLPTRTWETQYF.

The chain couples TRBV18 to TRBJ1-1; D not certain. Germline V gene lookup returns CDR1 KGHSH and CDR2 LQKENI. The CDR3 runs to 14 residues. Trimming stripped 2 bases from V and 1 base from J, with 8 bases between. The CDR3, as DNA: TGTGCCAGCTCACCAAGGCAGGAGAACACTGAAGCTTTCTTT. Translating it yields CASSPRQENTEAFF.

The chain combines TRBV9 with TRBJ2-3; D might be TRBD1 or TRBD2, each matching 5 bases. This CDR3 is 18 amino acids long. V gave up 4 bases and J gave up 2 bases, with 23 bases separating them. Per germline, CDR1 SGDLS and CDR2 YYNGEE. The CDR3 here is CASSISGGRPQFTDTQYF. The CDR3 region has the DNA TGTGCCAGCAGCATCTCTGGGGGTAGGCCACAATTCACAGATACGCAGTATTTT.

This clone was found once. The gene calls are TRBV5-1 and TRBJ1-3, with D perhaps TRBD1 (5 bases). The V end lost 4 bases, the J end lost 4 bases, and 9 bases lay between the germline ends. CDR3 size: 13 residues. Germline values: CDR1 SGHRS, CDR2 YFSETQ. CDR3 sequence: CASSIGAGNTIYF. The CDR3 region has the DNA TGCGCCAGCAGCATAGGGGCAGGAAACACCATATATTTT.

The DNA for the CDR3 is TGTGCCAAAATAAGACAGGGGCCTAACTATGGCTACACCTTC. It yields the protein CAKIRQGPNYGYTF. This rearrangement joins TRBV6-4 to TRBJ1-2, with 8 bases identical to TRBD1. Germline V gene data show CDR1 as MRHNA and CDR2 as SNTAGT. This CDR3 has 14 residues. The V gene end was trimmed by 10 bases and the J gene end by 0 bases; junction bases not matched to a gene: 7.

The V call is TRBV2, the J call TRBJ1-3, with TRBD1 matching over 7 bases. Trimming at V came to 7 bases and at J to 0 bases, leaving 6 bases not matched to a gene. The CDR3 spans 15 residues. CDR1 SNHLY and CDR2 FYNNEI come from the germline V gene. The CDR3 region has the DNA TGTGCCAGCACCCAGGGGGGTACCTCTGGAAACACCATATATTTT. Translated, it gives CASTQGGTSGNTIYF.

The rearrangement links TRBV7-9 to TRBJ2-7; TRBD1 matches at 9 bases. V dropped 6 bases and J dropped 7; count of bases not matched to a gene: 13. Germline V gives CDR1 SEHNR, CDR2 FQNEAQ (reference sequence). This CDR3 comprises 15 residues. The CDR3 spells CASRPAGQGPEEQYF. The CDR3 DNA sequence: TGTGCCAGCAGACCGGCGGGACAGGGCCCAGAGGAGCAGTACTTC.

The genes are TRBV4-1 and TRBJ2-5; 10 bases agree with TRBD1. This CDR3 has 16 residues. V was pared by 3 bases and J by 5 bases, with 9 bases of the junction left unmatched. The germline gives CDR1 MGHRA, CDR2 YSYEKL. The CDR3 sequence: CASSQLQDRGSETQYF. For the CDR3, the DNA is TGCGCCAGCAGCCAGCTGCAGGACAGGGGGAGTGAGACCCAGTACTTC.

Remarks on this clone: The junction differs from germline at one of its ends, possibly a read error. The rearrangement uses TRBV7-7 and TRBJ2-3; 10 positions agree with TRBD2. The germline V gene has CDR1 SSHAT and CDR2 FNYEAQ (reference sequence). The CDR3 loop spans 15 amino acids. Written as DNA, the CDR3 is TGTGCCAGCAGCTCTTTGATGAGCGGGGGGGCCATCTCCGATTTT. Translated: CASSSLMSGGAISDF.

J is TRBJ2-1 and V is TRBV7-9; D is perhaps TRBD1 (6 bases). Germline CDR1 and CDR2: SEHNR and FQNEAQ (reference sequence). The ends were cut back, 2 bases at V and 9 bases at J, with 14 bases in the middle. The CDR3 is made up of 14 amino acids. CDR3 bases: TGTGCCAGCAGCTTATTAGTGGGGGCAGGTGAGCAGTTCTTC. Its translation is CASSLLVGAGEQFF.